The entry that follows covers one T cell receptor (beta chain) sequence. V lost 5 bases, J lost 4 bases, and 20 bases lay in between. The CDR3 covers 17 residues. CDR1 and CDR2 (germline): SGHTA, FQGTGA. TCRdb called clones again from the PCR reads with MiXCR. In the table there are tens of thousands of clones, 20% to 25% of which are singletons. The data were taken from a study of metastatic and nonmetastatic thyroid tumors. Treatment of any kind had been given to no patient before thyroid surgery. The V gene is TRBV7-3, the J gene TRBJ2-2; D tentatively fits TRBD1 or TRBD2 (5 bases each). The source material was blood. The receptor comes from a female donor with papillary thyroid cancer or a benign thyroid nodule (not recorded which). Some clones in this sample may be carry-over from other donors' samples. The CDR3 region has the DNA TGTGCCAGCAGCCCCGTAGGGTGGGGGTTGGGCACCGGGGAGCTGTTTTTT. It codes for CASSPVGWGLGTGELFF.